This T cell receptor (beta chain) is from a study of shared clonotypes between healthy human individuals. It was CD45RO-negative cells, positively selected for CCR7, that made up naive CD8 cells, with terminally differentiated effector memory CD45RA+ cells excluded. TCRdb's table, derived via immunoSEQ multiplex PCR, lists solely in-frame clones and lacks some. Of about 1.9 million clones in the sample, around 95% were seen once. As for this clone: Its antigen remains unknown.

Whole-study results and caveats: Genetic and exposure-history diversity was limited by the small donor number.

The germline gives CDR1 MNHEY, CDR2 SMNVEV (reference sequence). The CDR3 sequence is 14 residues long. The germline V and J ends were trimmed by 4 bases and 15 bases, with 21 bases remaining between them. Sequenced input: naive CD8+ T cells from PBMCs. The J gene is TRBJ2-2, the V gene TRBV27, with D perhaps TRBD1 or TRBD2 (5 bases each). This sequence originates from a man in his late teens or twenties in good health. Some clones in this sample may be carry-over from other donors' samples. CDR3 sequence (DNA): TGTGCCAGCAGTTCCACCGACGACCGGGACCGGATGTTTTTT. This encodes CASSSTDDRDRMFF.